Included here is one T cell receptor (beta chain) sequence, with context. Which antigen it targets is not known. No per-base quality is available; no much larger clone lies one base away. The source of the sample is a study of human T cells and chemical hapten exposure listed by TCRdb under 2021. With respect to the entire study: For sensitization, 2% DPC in acetone was applied to a roughly 2 cm by roughly 2 cm area of upper inner arm skin. Libraries were pooled for sequencing, and per-sample TCR yields varied mainly because of small differences in library volumes within the pool. This study followed changes in the peripheral blood TCR repertoire in vivo during primary and secondary sensitization of alopecia patients to the hapten diphenylcyclopropenone (DPC). Blood samples were taken from patients before sensitization (week 0) and then at 2, 6 and about 24 weeks after DPC sensitization. The mostly female patient cohort included alopecia areata with under or over 50% scalp involvement, alopecia totalis and alopecia universalis. Patch testing on the upper back used Finn chambers containing 0.01% DPC, with scoring done after 6 days according to International Contact Dermatitis Research Group standards. For TCR sequencing, blood came from 25 to 30 alopecia patients at anywhere from one to four time points (pre-sensitization, 2, 6 and 24 weeks). Weekly therapeutic DPC doses were additionally applied to the scalp of patients throughout the roughly 24-week study period. The study at large found these results: Repeated subsampling changed both the strength of the expansion versus patch-test correlation and the threshold at which that correlation became significant. The number of PT1 expanded TCRs positively correlated with patch test score, significant at thresholds 8, 16 and 32 but not 4. Alopecia, a presumed autoimmune disease, was present in all patients, so the immune response of the patients might differ from that of healthy individuals. Compared with pre-sensitization or healthy control sets, expanded TCRs formed significantly more large CDR3 similarity clusters, which is consistent with antigen-driven responses. The number of TCRs above 1 in 1000 frequency did not change with DPC sensitization; there was no evidence of global repertoire structure alterations.

V has 2 bases trimmed and J has 9 bases trimmed; junction bases matching no gene number 7. For CDR1 and CDR2, the germline V gene (reference sequence) lists SGHNT and YYREEE. Measured from the cysteine to the phenylalanine, the CDR3 is 14 residues long. Solely the CDR3 DNA is kept, with 42 bases framed from the first base. Reading the label with the study, this specimen's time point is: pre-sensitization, week 0. The treatment or condition label for this specimen denotes: therapeutic diphenylcyclopropenone sensitization with weekly scalp DPC. At every patch-test visit, the blood draw took place before the patch test was put on. Patients were considered eligible if aged 18 to 70, diagnosed with alopecia and deemed suitable for DPC therapy, and patients were excluded if pregnant. Total RNA was extracted from unfractionated whole blood that had been collected in Tempus Blood RNA tubes. Library preparation used RACE. TCRdb shows the sequencer as NextSeq 500. During library preparation, unique molecular identifiers were attached to individual cDNA molecules so that TCRs could be counted quantitatively and reproducibly. Both TCR alpha and TCR beta chains were sequenced from each blood RNA sample. The authors' pipeline ran thus. The median number of TCRs per sample was around 100,000, ranging from about 23,224 to 700,000. The Decombinator software suite was used to annotate V, J and CDR3 in the TCR reads. For PS versus PT1 abundance plots, all samples were subsampled to the same number of TCRs (28,000). Expanded TCRs were defined as absent before sensitization and observed at least eight times at the 2-week time point. The public reads were reprocessed in TCRdb via fastp at Q25 and MiXCR, keeping in-frame beta chains. CDR3 protein duplicates are merged, each entry listing the most common genes and DNA. TCRdb's processing, not the authors' own work, is the source of the V and J calls. The sample table holds 120,000 or so distinct CDR3 sequences, of which about 13% were seen once. The ten largest clones represent around 2.8% of the sample.

Recombination linked TRBV5-4 to TRBJ2-1; 8 junctional bases match TRBD2. This receptor was taken from a young woman with alopecia areata. Some clones in this sample may be carry-over from other donors' samples. The specimen was whole blood, collected in connection with sensitization to the hapten diphenylcyclopropenone (DPC). Here is the DNA: TGTGCCAGCAGCTTTCTAGGCCTAGCGGGTGAGCAGTTCTTC. This gives the protein CASSFLGLAGEQFF. Reference TRBV5-4 and TRBJ2-1 genes cover what lies past the CDR3, so the full variable domain is ETGVTQSPTHLIKTRGQQVTLRCSSQSGHNTVSWYQQALGQGPQFIFQYYREEENGRGNFPPRFSGLQFPNYSSELNVNALELDDSALYLCASSFLGLAGEQFFGPGTRLTVL.